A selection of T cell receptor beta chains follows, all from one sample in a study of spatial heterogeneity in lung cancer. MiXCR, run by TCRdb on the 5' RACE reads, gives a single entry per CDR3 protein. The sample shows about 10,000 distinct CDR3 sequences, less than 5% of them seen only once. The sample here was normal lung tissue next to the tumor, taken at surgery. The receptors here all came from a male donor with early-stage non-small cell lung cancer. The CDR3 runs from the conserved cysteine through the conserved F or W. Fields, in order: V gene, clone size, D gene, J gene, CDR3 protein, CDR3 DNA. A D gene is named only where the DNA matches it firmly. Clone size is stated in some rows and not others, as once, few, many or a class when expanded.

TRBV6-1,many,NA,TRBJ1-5,CASSPSETGSLAAQHF,TGTGCCAGCAGTCCATCGGAGACAGGCTCCCTCGCGGCCCAGCATTTT
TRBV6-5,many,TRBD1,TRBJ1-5,CASSSTGGLQPQHF,TGTGCCAGCAGTTCGACAGGGGGTCTTCAGCCCCAGCATTTT
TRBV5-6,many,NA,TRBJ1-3,CASSRISGTVQGNTIYF,TGTGCCAGCAGCCGGATCTCCGGGACGGTGCAAGGAAACACCATATATTTT
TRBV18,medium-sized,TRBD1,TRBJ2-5,CASSPGDRVYQETQYF,TGTGCCAGCTCACCCGGGGACAGGGTATATCAAGAGACCCAGTACTTC
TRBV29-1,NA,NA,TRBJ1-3,CSAGGVSSGNTIYF,TGCAGCGCCGGGGGGGTCAGCTCTGGAAACACCATATATTTT
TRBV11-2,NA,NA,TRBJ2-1,CASSLVLDLAGGPLIF,TGTGCCAGCAGCTTAGTTCTAGACCTAGCTGGGGGCCCCCTGATCTTC
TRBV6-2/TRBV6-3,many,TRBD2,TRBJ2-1,CASRREPWDEQFF,TGTGCCAGCAGGCGGGAGCCATGGGATGAGCAGTTCTTC
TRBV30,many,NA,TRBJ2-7,CAWSVSIKEQYF,TGTGCCTGGAGTGTTTCCATTAAGGAGCAGTACTTC
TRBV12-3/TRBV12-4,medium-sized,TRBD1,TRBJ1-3,CASRGQGSSGNTIYF,TGTGCCAGCAGGGGACAGGGCAGCTCTGGAAACACCATATATTTT
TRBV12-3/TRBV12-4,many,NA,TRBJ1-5,CASSLTGRNQPQHF,TGTGCCAGCAGCCTCACAGGGCGCAATCAGCCCCAGCATTTT
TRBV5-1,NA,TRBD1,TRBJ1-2,CASSPNVGTASYGCTF,TGCGCCAGCAGCCCGAATGTCGGGACAGCGAGCTATGGCTGCACCTTC
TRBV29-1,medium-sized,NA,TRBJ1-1,CSVARGFTEAFF,TGCAGCGTTGCCAGGGGTTTCACTGAAGCTTTCTTT
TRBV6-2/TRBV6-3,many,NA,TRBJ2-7,CASSLWTVNEQYF,TGTGCCAGCTCCCTATGGACAGTCAACGAGCAGTACTTC
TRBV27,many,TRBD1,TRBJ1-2,CASSFNRGTFYGYTF,TGTGCCAGCAGTTTTAACAGGGGAACCTTCTATGGCTACACCTTC
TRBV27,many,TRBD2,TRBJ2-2,CASSLSRGGGTGELFF,TGTGCCAGCAGTTTATCGCGCGGGGGAGGCACCGGGGAGCTGTTTTTT
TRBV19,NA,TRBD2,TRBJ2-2,CASSPWTSGSSAGELFF,TGTGCCAGTAGTCCTTGGACTAGCGGGAGCAGCGCCGGGGAGCTGTTTTTT
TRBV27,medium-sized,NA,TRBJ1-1,CATQLNTEAFF,TGTGCCACTCAGCTGAACACTGAAGCTTTCTTT
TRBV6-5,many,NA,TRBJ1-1,CASRGHTNTEAFF,TGTGCCAGCAGAGGACACACGAACACTGAAGCTTTCTTT
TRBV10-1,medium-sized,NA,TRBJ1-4,CASSEAGDREKLFF,TGCGCCAGCAGTGAGGCAGGGGATCGAGAAAAACTGTTTTTT
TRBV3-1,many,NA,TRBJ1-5,CASSQGGLRQPQHF,TGTGCCAGCAGCCAAGGGGGGCTGAGGCAGCCCCAGCATTTT
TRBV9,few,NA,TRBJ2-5,CASSTSPGTEETQYF,TGTGCCAGCAGCACTTCCCCTGGGACGGAAGAGACCCAGTACTTC
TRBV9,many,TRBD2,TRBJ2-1,CASGRSGGPNNEQFF,TGTGCCAGCGGCCGAAGCGGGGGGCCCAACAATGAGCAGTTCTTC
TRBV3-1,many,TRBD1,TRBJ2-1,CASGNRGWEQFF,TGTGCCAGCGGGAACAGGGGATGGGAGCAGTTCTTC
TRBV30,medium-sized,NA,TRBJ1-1,CGYGREYTEAFF,TGTGGGTACGGCAGGGAGTACACTGAAGCTTTCTTT
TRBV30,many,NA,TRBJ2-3,CAWSVRRGGTDTQYF,TGTGCCTGGAGTGTACGCCGGGGCGGCACAGATACGCAGTATTTT
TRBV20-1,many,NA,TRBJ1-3,CSARSQVAGNTIYF,TGCAGTGCTAGGAGTCAGGTGGCTGGAAACACCATATATTTT
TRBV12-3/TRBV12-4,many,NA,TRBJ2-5,CASSTRQRQETQYF,TGTGCCAGCAGTACCCGACAGAGACAAGAGACCCAGTACTTC
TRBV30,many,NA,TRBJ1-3,CAWQGYGNTIYF,TGTGCCTGGCAGGGATACGGAAACACCATATATTTT
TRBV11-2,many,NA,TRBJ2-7,CASSLRAPQYF,TGTGCCAGCAGCTTAAGGGCCCCGCAGTACTTC